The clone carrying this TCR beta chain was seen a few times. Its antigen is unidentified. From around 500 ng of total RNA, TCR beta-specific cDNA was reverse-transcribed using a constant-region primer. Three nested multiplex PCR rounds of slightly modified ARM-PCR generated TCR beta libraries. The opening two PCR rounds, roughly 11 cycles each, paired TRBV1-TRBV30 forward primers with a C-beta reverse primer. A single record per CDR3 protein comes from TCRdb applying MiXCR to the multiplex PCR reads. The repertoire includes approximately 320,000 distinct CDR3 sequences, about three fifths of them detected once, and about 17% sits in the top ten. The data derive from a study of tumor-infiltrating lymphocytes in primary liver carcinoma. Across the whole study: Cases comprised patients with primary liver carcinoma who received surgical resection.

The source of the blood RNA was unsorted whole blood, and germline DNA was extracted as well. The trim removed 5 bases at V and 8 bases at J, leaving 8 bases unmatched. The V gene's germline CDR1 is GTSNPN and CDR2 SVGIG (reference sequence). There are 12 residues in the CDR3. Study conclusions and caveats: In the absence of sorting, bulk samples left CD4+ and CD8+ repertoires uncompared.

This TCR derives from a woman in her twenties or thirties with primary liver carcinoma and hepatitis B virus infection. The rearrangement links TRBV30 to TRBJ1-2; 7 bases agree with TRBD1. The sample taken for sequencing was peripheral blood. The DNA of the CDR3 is TGTGCCTGGTATAAACTACAGGGGGGCTACACCTTC. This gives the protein CAWYKLQGGYTF.